These 18 T cell receptor beta chains came from one sample sequenced in a study of molecular identifiers for immune sequencing clone quantification. TCRdb analysed the PCR reads with MiXCR anew, one entry per CDR3 protein. The table records tens of thousands of distinct CDR3 sequences, 19% of them present only once. The sequenced sample was naive CD8+ T cells from blood, with Jurkat cell RNA spiked in. Subset here: FACS-sorted CD8+CD4-CCR7+CD45RA+ naive T cells. The receptor set was obtained from a human donor in good health. Some libraries in this study had Jurkat cell RNA spiked in.

This clonotype was recorded only once. CDR3 loop: CASSQGPRALQAQYF. CDR3 nucleotides: TGTGCCAGCAGTCAAGGTCCCAGGGCCCTTCAGGCGCAGTACTTC. V usage is TRBV6-5 and J usage is TRBJ2-7; D is perhaps TRBD1 (5 bases). The germline gives CDR1 MNHEY, CDR2 SVGAGI. V was cut by 5 bases and J by 9 bases, with 23 bases left in between. The CDR3 is 15 amino acids.

This clonotype was detected ten times or more. The chain combines TRBV13 with TRBJ2-1, with TRBD2 identical over 8 bases. The germline V gene has CDR1 PRHDT and CDR2 FYEKMQ (reference sequence). The CDR3 consists of 16 residues. The J segment lost 2 bases and the V segment lost 5 bases, leaving 8 bases of the junction unmatched. The CDR3 DNA follows: TGTGCCAGCAGCGGGCCGGGACTAGGGACCTACAATGAGCAGTTCTTC. Residues: CASSGPGLGTYNEQFF.

This clonotype was observed many times. The chain is built from TRBV6-5 and TRBJ1-1, with unresolved D. Germline CDR1 MNHEY, CDR2 SVGAGI. The CDR3 runs 13 residues. Trimming removed 1 base at V and 8 bases at J, with 11 bases between. CDR3 region: CASSYYSSAEAFF. The CDR3 DNA sequence: TGTGCCAGCAGTTACTATTCTTCCGCCGAAGCTTTCTTT.

This clonotype came up many times. This chain links TRBV3-1 with TRBJ2-2; no clear D. The germline V gene has CDR1 LGHDT and CDR2 YNNKEL (reference sequence). CDR3 size: 14 residues. Trimming removed 0 bases from V and 5 bases from J, with 7 bases in between. CDR3 amino acids: CASSQDFGTGELFF. For the CDR3, the DNA is TGTGCCAGCAGCCAAGATTTCGGGACCGGGGAGCTGTTTTTT.

Note on this clonotype: An end of the junction differs from the germline gene, which may be a read error. The chain is built from TRBV20-1 and TRBJ2-1, with 12 bases identical to TRBD2. This CDR3 is built from 19 residues. Germline V gives CDR1 DFQATT, CDR2 SNEGSKA (reference sequence). The CDR3: CSARGVLLASGRGYNEQLF. DNA for the CDR3: TGCAGTGCTAGAGGGGTTCTGCTGGCTAGCGGGAGGGGCTACAATGAGCAGCTCTTC.

About this clonotype: The conserved closing phenylalanine or tryptophan is absent in this CDR3, likely reflecting a read error. The chain carries TRBV27 and TRBJ2-7, with D perhaps given as TRBD1 or TRBD2 (6 bases each). The CDR3 covers 13 residues. V was shortened by 3 bases and J by 2 bases, with 8 bases between the two germline ends. Per germline, CDR1 MNHEY and CDR2 SMNVEV (reference sequence). This CDR3 reads CASSLGGPYEQYS. CDR3 nucleotides: TGTGCCAGCAGTTTGGGGGGCCCCTACGAGCAGTACTCC.

This clonotype has at least ten counts. J is TRBJ2-2 and V is TRBV9; a weak D match, TRBD2 (6 bases). V lost 3 bases and J lost 4, with 22 bases in between. This CDR3 is built from 18 residues. Germline values: CDR1 SGDLS, CDR2 YYNGEE. DNA for the CDR3: TGTGCCAGCAGCGGGAGGGTCAATTACAGGTTTACCACCGGGGAGCTGTTTTTT. As protein: CASSGRVNYRFTTGELFF.

Ten or more counts support this clonotype. V usage is TRBV14 and J usage is TRBJ2-3; D gene uncertain. The V and J ends lost 0 bases and 6 bases respectively, with 4 bases between them. This CDR3 has 12 amino acids. Germline CDR1 reads SGHDN; CDR2 reads FVKESK. As DNA, the CDR3 is TGTGCCAGCAGCCAAGAATGGGATACGCAGTATTTT. Translation: CASSQEWDTQYF.

As for this clonotype: The junction departs from germline at one end; a sequencing error may be responsible. The genes are TRBV12-3 or TRBV12-4 and TRBJ2-7; D may be TRBD1 (5 bases). There are 14 residues in the CDR3. CDR3 bases: TGTGCCAGCGGTTTATTGCAGGGCGTCTACGAGCAGTACTTC. Translating it yields CASGLLQGVYEQYF.

This clonotype was found many times. The chain recombines TRBV7-9 with TRBJ1-5; D is unresolved. Trimming left V 5 bases short and J 2 bases short, with 19 bases between. Germline V gene data show CDR1 as SEHNR and CDR2 as FQNEAQ (reference sequence). The CDR3 has 17 amino acids. The CDR3 coding sequence is TGTGCCAGCAGCGGAGGGTCGGGTGGTTTAGGCAATCAGCCCCAGCATTTT. It specifies CASSGGSGGLGNQPQHF.

A note on this clonotype: In this CDR3 the conserved last residue, phenylalanine or tryptophan, is missing, so a read error is likely. This chain links TRBV7-7 with TRBJ1-5; unclear D gene. The CDR3 extends over 13 amino acids. Germline V gene sequence: CDR1 SSHAT, CDR2 FNYEAQ (reference sequence). The CDR3 loop reads CASGLGFNQPQHL. CDR3 DNA sequence: TGTGCTAGCGGCTTGGGATTTAATCAGCCCCAGCATCTT.

Details on this clonotype: One end of the junction fails to match germline, which may point to a read error. The rearrangement uses TRBV2 and TRBJ2-2, with 8 bases that match TRBD2. The CDR3 extends over 18 amino acids. CDR1 is SNHLY, CDR2 FYNNEI, per germline. CDR3: CASSELSGGLYNTGKLFF. In DNA, the CDR3 is TGTGCCAGCAGTGAACTGAGCGGGGGACTCTACAACACCGGGAAGCTGTTTTTT.

The chain is built from TRBV19 and TRBJ1-5; a possible D gene is TRBD1 (5 bases). CDR1 is LNHDA and CDR2 is SQIVND in the germline V gene (reference sequence). Trimming removed 3 bases at V and 4 bases at J, with 10 bases between. The CDR3 consists of 14 residues. The CDR3 spells CASSITPGNQPQHF. The CDR3 nucleotides are TGTGCCAGTAGTATCACCCCAGGGAATCAGCCCCAGCATTTT.

This rearrangement joins TRBV6-5 to TRBJ2-7, with 8 nucleotides matching TRBD2. With V trimmed by 2 bases and J by 4 bases, 4 bases remained unmatched. Per germline, CDR1 MNHEY and CDR2 SVGAGI. The CDR3 extends over 14 amino acids. Here the CDR3 reads CASSYAGGPYEQYF. CDR3 nucleotides: TGTGCCAGCAGTTACGCGGGAGGACCTTACGAGCAGTACTTC.

This clonotype was detected many times. The gene calls are TRBV27 and TRBJ2-7, with 8 bases fitting TRBD2. The CDR3 totals 13 residues. Germline-derived CDR1 and CDR2 are MNHEY and SMNVEV (reference sequence). The V gene end was trimmed by 1 base and the J gene end by 6 bases; junction bases not matched to a gene: 2. This chain's CDR3 is CASSLWGTSEQYF. The CDR3 DNA sequence: TGTGCCAGCAGTTTATGGGGGACTAGCGAGCAGTACTTC.

This clonotype was detected many times. The V gene is TRBV27, the J gene TRBJ1-2, with a weak D call TRBD1 (5 bases). CDR3 length equals 14 residues. V was clipped by 8 bases and J by 1 base, with 14 bases between them. The germline CDR1 and CDR2 sequences are MNHEY and SMNVEV (reference sequence). The CDR3 sequence: CASSPYGGNYGYTF. The CDR3 nucleotides read TGTGCCAGCTCCCCTTACGGGGGTAACTATGGCTACACCTTC.

Many counts were recorded for this clonotype. J is TRBJ2-3 and V is TRBV13; tentative D call: TRBD1 (6 bases). The CDR3 length is 16 residues. The germline V gene has CDR1 PRHDT and CDR2 FYEKMQ (reference sequence). The ends were cut back, 0 bases at V and 2 bases at J, with 12 bases in the middle. This CDR3 reads CASSLGRLGATDTQYF. The CDR3 nucleotides are TGTGCCAGCAGCTTAGGAAGACTGGGGGCCACAGATACGCAGTATTTT. The full variable domain, its missing parts supplied by reference TRBV13 and TRBJ2-3, is AAGVIQSPRHLIKEKRETATLKCYPIPRHDTVYWYQQGPGQDPQFLISFYEKMQSDKGSIPDRFSAQQFSDYHSELNMSSLELGDSALYFCASSLGRLGATDTQYFGPGTRLTVL.

This clonotype appeared many times. This chain uses TRBV7-6 with TRBJ1-5, with D perhaps TRBD1 (5 bases). V lost 5 bases, J lost 0 bases, and 17 bases lay in between. This CDR3 is built from 17 residues. Germline loops: CDR1 SGHVS, CDR2 FNYEAQ. CDR3 bases: TGTGCCAGCAGCGGAGACCGCAACAGGTATAGCAATCAGCCCCAGCATTTT. It encodes CASSGDRNRYSNQPQHF.